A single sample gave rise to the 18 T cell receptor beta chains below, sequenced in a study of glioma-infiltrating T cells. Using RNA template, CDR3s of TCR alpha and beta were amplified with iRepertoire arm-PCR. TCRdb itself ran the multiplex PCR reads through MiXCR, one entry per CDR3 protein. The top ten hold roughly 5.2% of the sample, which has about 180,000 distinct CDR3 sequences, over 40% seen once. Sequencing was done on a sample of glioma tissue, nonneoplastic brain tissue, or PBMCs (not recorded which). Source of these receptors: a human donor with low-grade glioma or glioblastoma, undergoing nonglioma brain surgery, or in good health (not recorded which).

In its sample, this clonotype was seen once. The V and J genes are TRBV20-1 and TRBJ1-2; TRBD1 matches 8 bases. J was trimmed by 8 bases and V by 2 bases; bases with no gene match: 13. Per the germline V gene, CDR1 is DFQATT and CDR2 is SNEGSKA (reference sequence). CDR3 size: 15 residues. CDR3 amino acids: CSARRDRSLSLGYTF. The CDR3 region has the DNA TGCAGTGCTAGACGGGACAGGTCCCTTTCCCTCGGCTACACCTTC.

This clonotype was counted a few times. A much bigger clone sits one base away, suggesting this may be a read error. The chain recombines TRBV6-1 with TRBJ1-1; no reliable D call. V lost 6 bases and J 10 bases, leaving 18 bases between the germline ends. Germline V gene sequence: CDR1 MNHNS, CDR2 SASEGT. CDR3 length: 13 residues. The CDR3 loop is CASSHKSQEGAFF. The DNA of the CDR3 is TGTGCCAGCAGCCACAAATCTCAGGAGGGAGCTTTCTTT.

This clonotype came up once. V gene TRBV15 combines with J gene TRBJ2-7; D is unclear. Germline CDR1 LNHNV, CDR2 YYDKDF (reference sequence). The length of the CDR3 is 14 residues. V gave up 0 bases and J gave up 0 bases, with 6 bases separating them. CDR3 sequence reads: CATSREASSYEQYF. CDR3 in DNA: TGTGCCACCAGCAGAGAGGCTAGCTCCTACGAGCAGTACTTC.

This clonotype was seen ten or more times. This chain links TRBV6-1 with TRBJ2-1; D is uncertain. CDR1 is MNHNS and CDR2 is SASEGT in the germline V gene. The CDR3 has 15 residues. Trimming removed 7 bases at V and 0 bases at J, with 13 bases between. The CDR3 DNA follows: TGTGCCAGCAATAAGGCGACCAGCTCCTACAATGAGCAGTTCTTC. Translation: CASNKATSSYNEQFF.

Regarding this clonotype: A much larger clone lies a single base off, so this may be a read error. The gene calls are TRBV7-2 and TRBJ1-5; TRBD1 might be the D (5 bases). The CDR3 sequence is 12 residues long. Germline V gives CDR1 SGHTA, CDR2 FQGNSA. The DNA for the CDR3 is TGTGCCACCAGCTTCAGGGCTCAGCCCCAGCATTTT. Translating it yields CATSFRAQPQHF.

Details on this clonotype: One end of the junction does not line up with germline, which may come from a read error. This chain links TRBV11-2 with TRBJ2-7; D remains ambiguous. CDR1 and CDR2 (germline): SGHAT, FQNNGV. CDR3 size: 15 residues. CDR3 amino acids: CASILDSSASYEQYF. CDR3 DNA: TGTGCCAGCATCTTAGATTCCAGCGCCTCCTACGAGCAGTACTTC. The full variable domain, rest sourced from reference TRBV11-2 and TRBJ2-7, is EAGVAQSPRYKIIEKRQSVAFWCNPISGHATLYWYQQILGQGPKLLIQFQNNGVVDDSQLPKDRFSAERLKGVDSTLKIQPAKLEDSAVYLCASILDSSASYEQYFGPGTRLTVT.

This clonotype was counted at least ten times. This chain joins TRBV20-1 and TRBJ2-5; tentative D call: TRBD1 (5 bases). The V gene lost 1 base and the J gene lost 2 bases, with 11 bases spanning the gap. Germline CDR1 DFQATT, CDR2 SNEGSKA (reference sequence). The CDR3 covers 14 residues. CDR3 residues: CSARALRQQETQYF. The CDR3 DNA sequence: TGCAGTGCTAGAGCCCTCCGACAGCAAGAGACCCAGTACTTC.

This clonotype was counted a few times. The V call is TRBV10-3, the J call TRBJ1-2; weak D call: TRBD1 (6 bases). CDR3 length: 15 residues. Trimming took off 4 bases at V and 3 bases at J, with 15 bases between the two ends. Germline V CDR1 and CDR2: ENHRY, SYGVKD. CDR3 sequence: CAISGGGASDYGYTF. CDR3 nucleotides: TGTGCCATCAGTGGGGGGGGGGCGTCTGACTATGGCTACACCTTC.

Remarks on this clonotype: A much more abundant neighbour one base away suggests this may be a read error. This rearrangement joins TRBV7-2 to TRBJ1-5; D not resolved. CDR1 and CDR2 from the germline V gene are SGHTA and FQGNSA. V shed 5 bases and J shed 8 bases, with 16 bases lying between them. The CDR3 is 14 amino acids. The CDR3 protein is CASSRGSFLEPQHF. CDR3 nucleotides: TGTGCCAGCAGCCGCGGGAGTTTTCTGGAGCCCCAGCATTTT.

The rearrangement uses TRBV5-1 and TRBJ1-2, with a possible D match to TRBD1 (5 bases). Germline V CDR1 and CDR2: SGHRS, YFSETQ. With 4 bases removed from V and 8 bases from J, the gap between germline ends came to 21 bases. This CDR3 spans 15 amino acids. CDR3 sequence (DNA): TGCGCCAGCAGCCCCGACCACACAGGAGCGGGCGGCTACACCTTC. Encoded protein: CASSPDHTGAGGYTF.

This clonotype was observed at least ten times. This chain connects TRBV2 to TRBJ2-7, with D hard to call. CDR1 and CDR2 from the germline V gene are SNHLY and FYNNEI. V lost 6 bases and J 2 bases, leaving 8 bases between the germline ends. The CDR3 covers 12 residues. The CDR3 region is CASSAEAYEQYF. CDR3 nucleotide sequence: TGTGCCAGCAGCGCTGAAGCCTACGAGCAGTACTTC. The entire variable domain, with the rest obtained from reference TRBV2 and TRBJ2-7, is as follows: EPEVTQTPSHQVTQMGQEVILRCVPISNHLYFYWYRQILGQKVEFLVSFYNNEISEKSEIFDDQFSVERPDGSNFTLKIRSTKLEDSAMYFCASSAEAYEQYFGPGTRLTVT.

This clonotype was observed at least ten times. CDR3 in DNA: TGTGCCAGCAGCCAAGAGTGGACCGGCGGCACAGATACGCAGTATTTT. Translation gives CASSQEWTGGTDTQYF. This chain connects TRBV3-1 to TRBJ2-3; D unclear. V lost 0 bases and J 1 base, leaving 11 bases between the germline ends. CDR3 length equals 16 residues. CDR1 LGHDT and CDR2 YNNKEL come from the germline V gene (reference sequence).

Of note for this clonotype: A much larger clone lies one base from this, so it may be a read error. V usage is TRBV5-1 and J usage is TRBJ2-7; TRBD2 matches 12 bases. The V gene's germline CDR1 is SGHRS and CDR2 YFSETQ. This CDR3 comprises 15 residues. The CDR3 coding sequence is TGCGCCAGCAGCTTGGAACTAGCGGGAGGTTACGAGAAGTACTTC. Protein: CASSLELAGGYEKYF.

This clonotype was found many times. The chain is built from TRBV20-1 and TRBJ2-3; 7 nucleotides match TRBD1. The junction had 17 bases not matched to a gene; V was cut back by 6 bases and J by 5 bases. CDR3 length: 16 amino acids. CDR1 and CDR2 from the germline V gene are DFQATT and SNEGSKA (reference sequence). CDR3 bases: TGCAGTGCGCACAATCTCCGGGACAGTCGAATAGATACGCAGTATTTT. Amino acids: CSAHNLRDSRIDTQYF.

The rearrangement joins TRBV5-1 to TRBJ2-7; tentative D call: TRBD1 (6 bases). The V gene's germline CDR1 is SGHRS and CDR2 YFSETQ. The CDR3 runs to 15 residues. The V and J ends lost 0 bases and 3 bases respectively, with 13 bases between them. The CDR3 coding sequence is TGCGCCAGCAGCTTGGCCAGGGGCAGGGACTACGAGCAGTACTTC. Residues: CASSLARGRDYEQYF.

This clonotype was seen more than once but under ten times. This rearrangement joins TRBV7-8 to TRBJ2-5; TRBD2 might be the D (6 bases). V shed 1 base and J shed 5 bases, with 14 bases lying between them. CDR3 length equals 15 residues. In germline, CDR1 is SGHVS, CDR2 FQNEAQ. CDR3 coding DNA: TGTGCCAGCAGCTTAGAAGGGCCTCGGGGGGAGACCCAGTACTTC. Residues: CASSLEGPRGETQYF.

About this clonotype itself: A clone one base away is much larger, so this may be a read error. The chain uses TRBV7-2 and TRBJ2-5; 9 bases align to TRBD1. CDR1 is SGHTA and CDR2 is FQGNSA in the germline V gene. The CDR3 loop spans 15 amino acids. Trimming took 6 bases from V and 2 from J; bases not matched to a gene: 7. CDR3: CASRPPGTGQETQYF. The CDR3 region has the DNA TGTGCCAGCAGACCCCCTGGGACAGGGCAAGAGACCCAGTACTTC. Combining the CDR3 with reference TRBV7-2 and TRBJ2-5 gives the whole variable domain GAGVSQSPSNKVTEKGKDVELRCDPISGHTALYWYRQSLGQGLEFLIYFQGNSAPDKSGLPSDRFSAERTGGSVSTLTIQRTQQEDSAVYLCASRPPGTGQETQYFGPGTRLLVL.

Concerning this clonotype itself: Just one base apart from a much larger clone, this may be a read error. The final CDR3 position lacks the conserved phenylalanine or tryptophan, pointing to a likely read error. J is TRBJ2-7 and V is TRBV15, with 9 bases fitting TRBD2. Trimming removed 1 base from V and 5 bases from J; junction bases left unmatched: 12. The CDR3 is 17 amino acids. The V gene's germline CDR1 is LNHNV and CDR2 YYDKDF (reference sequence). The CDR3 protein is CATSRGLSGSGGHEQYL. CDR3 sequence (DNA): TGTGCCACCAGCAGAGGCCTTAGCGGGAGCGGGGGTCACGAGCAGTACCTC.